This T cell receptor (beta chain) derives from a study of blood T cell repertoires in COVID-19. Sequenced by immunoSEQ multiplex PCR; TCRdb stores in-frame clones only, minus some. Of under 400,000 clones listed, approximately 90% are singletons. This CDR3 is 14 amino acids long. V gave up 4 bases and J gave up 6 bases; unmatched junction bases: 8. The germline V gene encodes CDR1 MDHEN and CDR2 SYDVKM. Sequencing was carried out using peripheral blood. This clonotype originated in a woman younger than 45 with COVID-19, enrolled during active disease. The chain recombines TRBV28 with TRBJ1-2; 7 bases are a match to TRBD1. CDR3 coding DNA: TGTGCCAGCAGTTCCGGGACAGTCGGGAATGGCTACACCTTC. Translating it yields CASSSGTVGNGYTF.